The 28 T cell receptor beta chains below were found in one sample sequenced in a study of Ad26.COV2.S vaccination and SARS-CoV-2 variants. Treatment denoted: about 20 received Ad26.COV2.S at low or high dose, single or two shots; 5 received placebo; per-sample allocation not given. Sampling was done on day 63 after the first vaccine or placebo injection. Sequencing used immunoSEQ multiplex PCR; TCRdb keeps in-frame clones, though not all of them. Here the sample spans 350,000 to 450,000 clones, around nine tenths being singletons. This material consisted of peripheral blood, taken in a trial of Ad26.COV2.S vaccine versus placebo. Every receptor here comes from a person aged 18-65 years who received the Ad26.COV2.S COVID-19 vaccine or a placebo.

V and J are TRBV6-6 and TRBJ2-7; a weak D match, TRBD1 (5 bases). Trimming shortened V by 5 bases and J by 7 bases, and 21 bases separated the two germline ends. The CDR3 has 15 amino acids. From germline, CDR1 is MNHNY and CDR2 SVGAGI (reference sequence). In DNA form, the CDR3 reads TGTGCCAGCAGTCCAAGACAGCTAGGGATGATGGAGCAGTACTTC. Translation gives CASSPRQLGMMEQYF.

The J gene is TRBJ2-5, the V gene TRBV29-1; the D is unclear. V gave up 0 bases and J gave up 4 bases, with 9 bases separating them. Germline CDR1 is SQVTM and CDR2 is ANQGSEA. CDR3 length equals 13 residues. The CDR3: CSVEDTWLETQYF. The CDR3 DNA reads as TGCAGCGTTGAAGATACCTGGTTAGAGACCCAGTACTTC.

This chain's CDR3 is CASRVGQLNTEAFF. The CDR3 DNA follows: TGTGCCAGCAGGGTGGGACAGCTGAACACTGAAGCTTTCTTT. The chain carries TRBV2 and TRBJ1-1, with 7 bases lining up with TRBD1. J gave up 0 bases and V 6 bases, and 4 bases lay outside the gene matches. This CDR3 has 14 amino acids. The germline CDR1 and CDR2 sequences are SNHLY and FYNNEI.

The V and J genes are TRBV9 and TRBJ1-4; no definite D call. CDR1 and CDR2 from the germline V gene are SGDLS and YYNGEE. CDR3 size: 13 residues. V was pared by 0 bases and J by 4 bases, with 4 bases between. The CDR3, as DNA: TGTGCCAGCAGCGTAGCCCTTAATGAAAAACTGTTTTTT. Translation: CASSVALNEKLFF.

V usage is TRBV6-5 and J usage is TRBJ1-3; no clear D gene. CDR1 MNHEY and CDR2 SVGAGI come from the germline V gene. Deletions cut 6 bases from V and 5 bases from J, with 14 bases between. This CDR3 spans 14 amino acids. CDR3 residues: CASRASDLRNTIYF. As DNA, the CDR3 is TGTGCCAGCAGGGCCTCTGACCTTCGAAACACCATATATTTT.

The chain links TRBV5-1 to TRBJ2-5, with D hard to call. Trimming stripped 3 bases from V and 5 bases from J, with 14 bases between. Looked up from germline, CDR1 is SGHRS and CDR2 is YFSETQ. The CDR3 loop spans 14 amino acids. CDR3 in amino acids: CASSSSVGDETQYF. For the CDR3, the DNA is TGCGCCAGCAGCTCGTCTGTGGGCGACGAGACCCAGTACTTC. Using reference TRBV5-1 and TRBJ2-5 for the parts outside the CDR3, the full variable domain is KAGVTQTPRYLIKTRGQQVTLSCSPISGHRSVSWYQQTPGQGLQFLFEYFSETQRNKGNFPGRFSGRQFSNSRSEMNVSTLELGDSALYLCASSSSVGDETQYFGPGTRLLVL.

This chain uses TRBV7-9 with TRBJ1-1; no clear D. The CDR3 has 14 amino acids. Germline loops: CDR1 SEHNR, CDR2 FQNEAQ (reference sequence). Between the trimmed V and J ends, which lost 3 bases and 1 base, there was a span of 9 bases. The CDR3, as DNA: TGTGCCAGCAGCTTCGACGGAGCGAACACTGAAGCTTTCTTT. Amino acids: CASSFDGANTEAFF.

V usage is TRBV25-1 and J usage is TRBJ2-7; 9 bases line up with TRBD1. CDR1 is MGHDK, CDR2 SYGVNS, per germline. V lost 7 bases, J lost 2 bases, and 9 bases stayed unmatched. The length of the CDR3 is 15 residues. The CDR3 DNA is TGTGCCAGCACTCCGGGACAGGGACGCGCCTACGAGCAGTACTTC. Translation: CASTPGQGRAYEQYF.

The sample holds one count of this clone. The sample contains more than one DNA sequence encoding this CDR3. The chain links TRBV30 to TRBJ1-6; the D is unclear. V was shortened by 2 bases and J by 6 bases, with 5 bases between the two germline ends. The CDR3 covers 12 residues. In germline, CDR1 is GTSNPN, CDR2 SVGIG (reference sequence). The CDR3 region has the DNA TGTGCCTGGAGTAGGCGTAATTCACCCCTCCACTTT. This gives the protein CAWSRRNSPLHF.

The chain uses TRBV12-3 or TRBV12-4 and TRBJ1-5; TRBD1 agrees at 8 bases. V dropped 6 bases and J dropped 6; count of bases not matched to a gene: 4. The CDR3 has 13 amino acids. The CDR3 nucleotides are TGTGCCAGCAGGCAGGGGGCGGGTCAGCCCCAGCATTTT. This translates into CASRQGAGQPQHF.

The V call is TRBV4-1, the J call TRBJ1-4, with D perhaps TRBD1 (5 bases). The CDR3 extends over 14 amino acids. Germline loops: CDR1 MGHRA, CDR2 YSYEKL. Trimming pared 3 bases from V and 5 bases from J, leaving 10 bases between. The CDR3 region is CASSHSGGNEKLFF. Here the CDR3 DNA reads TGCGCCAGCAGCCACTCCGGGGGGAATGAAAAACTGTTTTTT.

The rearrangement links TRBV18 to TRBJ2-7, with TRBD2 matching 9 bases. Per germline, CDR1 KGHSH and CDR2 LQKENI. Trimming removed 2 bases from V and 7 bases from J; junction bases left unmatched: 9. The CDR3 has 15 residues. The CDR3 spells CASSPAIAGVGEQYF. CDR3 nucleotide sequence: TGTGCCAGCTCACCAGCGATAGCGGGAGTTGGAGAGCAGTACTTC.

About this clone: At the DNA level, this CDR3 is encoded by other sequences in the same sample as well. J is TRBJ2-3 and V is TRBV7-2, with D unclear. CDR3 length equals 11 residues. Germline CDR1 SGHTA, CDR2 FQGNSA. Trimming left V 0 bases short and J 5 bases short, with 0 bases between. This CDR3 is CASSLADTQYF. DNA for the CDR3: TGTGCCAGCAGCTTAGCAGATACGCAGTATTTT.

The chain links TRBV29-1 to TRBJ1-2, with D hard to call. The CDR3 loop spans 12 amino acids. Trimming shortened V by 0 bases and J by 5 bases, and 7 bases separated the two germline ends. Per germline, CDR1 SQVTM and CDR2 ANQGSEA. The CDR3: CSVEEMGYGYTF. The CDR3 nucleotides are TGCAGCGTTGAAGAAATGGGGTATGGCTACACCTTC.

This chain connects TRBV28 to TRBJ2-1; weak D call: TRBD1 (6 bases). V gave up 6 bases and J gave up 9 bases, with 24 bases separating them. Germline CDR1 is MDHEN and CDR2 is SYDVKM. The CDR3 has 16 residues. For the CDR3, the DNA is TGTGCCAGCAGGAAACAGGGAAATCAGGGTAAAGGTGAGCAGTTCTTC. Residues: CASRKQGNQGKGEQFF.

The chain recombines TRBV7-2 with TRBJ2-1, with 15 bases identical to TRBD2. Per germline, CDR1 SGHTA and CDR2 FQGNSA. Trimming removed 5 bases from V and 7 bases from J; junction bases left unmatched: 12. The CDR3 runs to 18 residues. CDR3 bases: TGTGCCAGCAGCACTACAGGGGGGACTAGCGGGAGGTGGAATGAGCAGTTCTTC. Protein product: CASSTTGGTSGRWNEQFF.

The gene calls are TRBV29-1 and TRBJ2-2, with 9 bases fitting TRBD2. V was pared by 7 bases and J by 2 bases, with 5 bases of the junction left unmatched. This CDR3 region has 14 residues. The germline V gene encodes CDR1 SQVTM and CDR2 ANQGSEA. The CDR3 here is CSGGLAGNTGELFF. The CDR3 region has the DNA TGCAGCGGGGGGCTAGCGGGAAACACCGGGGAGCTGTTTTTT.

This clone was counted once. The CDR3 DNA reads as TGTGCCAGCAGCTTAGACGGCCCCGCTGAAGCTTTCTTT. Residues: CASSLDGPAEAFF. The chain is built from TRBV11-1 and TRBJ1-1; D call uncertain. The germline gives CDR1 SGHAT, CDR2 FQDESV (reference sequence). This CDR3 is built from 13 residues. Trimming stripped 1 base from V and 6 bases from J, with 9 bases between. The full variable domain, completed using reference TRBV11-1 and TRBJ1-1, is EAEVAQSPRYKITEKSQAVAFWCDPISGHATLYWYRQILGQGPELLVQFQDESVVDDSQLPKDRFSAERLKGVDSTLKIQPAELGDSAMYLCASSLDGPAEAFFGQGTRLTVV.

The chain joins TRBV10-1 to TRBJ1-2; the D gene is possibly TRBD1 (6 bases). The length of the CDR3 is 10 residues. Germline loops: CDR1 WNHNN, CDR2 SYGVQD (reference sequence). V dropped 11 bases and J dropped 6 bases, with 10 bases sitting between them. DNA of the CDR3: TGCGCCCGACGGACAGATGGCTACACCTTC. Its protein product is CARRTDGYTF.

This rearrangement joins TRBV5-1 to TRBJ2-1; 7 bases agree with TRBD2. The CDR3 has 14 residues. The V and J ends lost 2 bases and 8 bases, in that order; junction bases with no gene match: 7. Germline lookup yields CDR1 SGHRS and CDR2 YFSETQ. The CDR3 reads CASSLRGSVDEQFF. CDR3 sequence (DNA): TGCGCCAGCAGCTTACGCGGGAGTGTGGATGAGCAGTTCTTC.

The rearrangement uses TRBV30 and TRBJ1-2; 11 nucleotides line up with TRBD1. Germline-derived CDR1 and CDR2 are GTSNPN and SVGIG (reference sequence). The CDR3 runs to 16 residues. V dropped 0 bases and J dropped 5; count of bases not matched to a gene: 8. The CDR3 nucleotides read TGTGCCTGGAGTGTAAAGGGGACAGGGGGAGGATATGGCTACACCTTC. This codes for CAWSVKGTGGGYGYTF.

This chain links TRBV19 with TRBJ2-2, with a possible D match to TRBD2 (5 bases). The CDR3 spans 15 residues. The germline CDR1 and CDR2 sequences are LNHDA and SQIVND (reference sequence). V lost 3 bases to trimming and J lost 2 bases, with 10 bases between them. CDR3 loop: CASSIEGGNTGELFF. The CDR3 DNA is TGTGCCAGTAGTATTGAGGGCGGAAACACCGGGGAGCTGTTTTTT.

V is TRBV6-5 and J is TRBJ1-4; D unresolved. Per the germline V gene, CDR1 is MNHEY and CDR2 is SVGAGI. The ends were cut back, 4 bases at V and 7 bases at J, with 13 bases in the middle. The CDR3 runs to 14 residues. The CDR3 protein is CASSWGSSREKLFF. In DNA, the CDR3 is TGTGCCAGCAGTTGGGGTTCTAGTCGTGAAAAACTGTTTTTT.

The CDR3 DNA reads as TGCGCCAGCAGCCAAACACCAGACAGGCGGGACGAGCAGTACTTC. Its translation: CASSQTPDRRDEQYF. The chain has TRBV4-1 and TRBJ2-7; maybe TRBD1 (6 bases). The CDR3 consists of 15 residues. V lost 2 bases, J lost 5 bases, and 16 bases lay in between. In germline, CDR1 is MGHRA, CDR2 YSYEKL.

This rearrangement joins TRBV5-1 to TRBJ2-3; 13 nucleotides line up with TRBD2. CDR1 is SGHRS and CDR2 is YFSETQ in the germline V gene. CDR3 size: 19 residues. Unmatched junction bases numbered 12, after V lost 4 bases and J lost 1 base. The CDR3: CASSHGLAGVIGGTDTQYF. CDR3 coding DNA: TGCGCCAGCAGCCATGGACTAGCGGGAGTAATAGGGGGCACAGATACGCAGTATTTT.

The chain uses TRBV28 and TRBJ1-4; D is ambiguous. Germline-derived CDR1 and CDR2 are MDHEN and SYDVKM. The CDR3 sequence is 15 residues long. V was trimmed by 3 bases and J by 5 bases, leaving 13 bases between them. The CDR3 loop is CASSFLSGGNEKLFF. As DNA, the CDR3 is TGTGCCAGCAGTTTCCTCTCGGGCGGGAATGAAAAACTGTTTTTT.

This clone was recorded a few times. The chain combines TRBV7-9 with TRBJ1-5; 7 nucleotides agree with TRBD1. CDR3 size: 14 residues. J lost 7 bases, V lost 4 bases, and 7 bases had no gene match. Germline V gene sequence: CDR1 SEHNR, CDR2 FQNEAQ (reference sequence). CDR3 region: CASSWEGAGQPQHF. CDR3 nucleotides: TGTGCCAGCAGCTGGGAGGGGGCAGGGCAGCCCCAGCATTTT.

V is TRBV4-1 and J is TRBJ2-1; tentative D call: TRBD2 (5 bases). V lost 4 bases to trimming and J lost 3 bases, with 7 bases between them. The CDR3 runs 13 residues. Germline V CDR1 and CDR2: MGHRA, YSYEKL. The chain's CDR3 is CASSPGLYNEQFF. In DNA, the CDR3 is TGCGCCAGCAGCCCCGGACTCTACAATGAGCAGTTCTTC.